The 12 T cell receptor beta chains presented below share a single source sample, sequenced in a study of blood T cell repertoires in COVID-19. The repertoire was sequenced with immunoSEQ multiplex PCR; TCRdb's copy has only in-frame clones and lacks some. The table includes 290,000 or so clones, approximately 85% detected once. Sequencing was performed on peripheral blood. These TCRs come from a man aged 45-60 years with active or convalescent COVID-19.

This chain joins TRBV2 and TRBJ2-3; D unclear. This CDR3 has 11 amino acids. The germline CDR1 and CDR2 sequences are SNHLY and FYNNEI. Between the trimmed V and J ends, which lost 7 bases and 5 bases, there was a span of 7 bases. In DNA, the CDR3 is TGTGCCAGCAAGGCGGAAGATACGCAGTATTTT. Amino acid sequence: CASKAEDTQYF.

This clone was seen just once. The chain couples TRBV29-1 to TRBJ1-5; 10 bases are a match to TRBD1. Germline V gene sequence: CDR1 SQVTM, CDR2 ANQGSEA. The CDR3 spans 14 residues. The V and J ends lost 6 bases and 5 bases, in that order; junction bases with no gene match: 7. The DNA for the CDR3 is TGCAGCGTATCGACCGGGACAGGGGATCAGCCCCAGCATTTT. Translation gives CSVSTGTGDQPQHF.

The chain carries TRBV9 and TRBJ1-2; 8 nucleotides align to TRBD1. The junction had 14 bases not matched to a gene; V was cut back by 6 bases and J by 7 bases. Germline CDR1 SGDLS, CDR2 YYNGEE. This CDR3 contains 15 residues. The CDR3 sequence: CASTSSDRDSFGYTF. CDR3 DNA sequence: TGTGCCAGCACATCGTCGGACAGGGACTCCTTTGGCTACACCTTC.

J is TRBJ1-5 and V is TRBV2; 8 bases fit TRBD1. CDR1 and CDR2 (germline): SNHLY, FYNNEI. The trim removed 6 bases at V and 1 base at J, leaving 8 bases unmatched. CDR3 size: 16 residues. In DNA form, the CDR3 reads TGTGCCAGCAGCGTTACAGGGGGAGGAAGCAATCAGCCCCAGCATTTT. Protein: CASSVTGGGSNQPQHF.

This chain links TRBV18 with TRBJ2-7; the match to TRBD1 covers 7 bases. The V gene's germline CDR1 is KGHSH and CDR2 LQKENI. The CDR3 is made up of 13 amino acids. V was pared by 4 bases and J by 2 bases, with 2 bases of the junction left unmatched. CDR3 residues: CASSRGQTYEQYF. In nucleotides, the CDR3 is TGTGCCAGCTCACGGGGACAGACCTACGAGCAGTACTTC.

This chain joins TRBV9 and TRBJ1-4, with D unclear. Per germline, CDR1 SGDLS and CDR2 YYNGEE. The V end was cut by 3 bases, the J end by 0 bases, with 6 bases between. This CDR3 has 14 amino acids. CDR3 sequence reads: CASSDGTTNEKLFF. CDR3 bases: TGTGCCAGCAGCGACGGGACAACTAATGAAAAACTGTTTTTT.

The genes are TRBV13 and TRBJ1-1; 12 bases align to TRBD1. The germline V gene encodes CDR1 PRHDT and CDR2 FYEKMQ (reference sequence). CDR3 length: 19 residues. Trimming cost V 2 bases and J 3 bases; bases outside gene matches: 13. The CDR3 bases are TGTGCCAGCAGCTTACGGGGACAGGGGGCAATGAAGGTGGACACTGAAGCTTTCTTT. Its translation is CASSLRGQGAMKVDTEAFF.

In this sample, this clone turned up a few times. This chain uses TRBV14 with TRBJ2-7; 11 nucleotides align to TRBD2. CDR3 length: 16 amino acids. Trimming cost V 3 bases and J 1 base; bases outside gene matches: 5. Germline V lookup: CDR1 SGHDN, CDR2 FVKESK. The CDR3 bases are TGTGCCAGCAGCCACGGTAGCGGGAGGGGTTCCTACGAGCAGTACTTC. It yields the protein CASSHGSGRGSYEQYF.

Concerning this clone itself: This CDR3 is also generated by other DNA sequences in the sample. The V and J genes are TRBV4-1 and TRBJ2-5; TRBD2 matches 7 bases. CDR3 size: 15 residues. The germline V gene encodes CDR1 MGHRA and CDR2 YSYEKL. Trimming took 0 bases from V and 4 from J; bases not matched to a gene: 5. The CDR3 spells CASSQDGGRGETQYF. The CDR3 DNA follows: TGCGCCAGCAGCCAAGATGGCGGGAGAGGAGAGACCCAGTACTTC.

The V call is TRBV5-1, the J call TRBJ1-2; D perhaps matches TRBD1 (5 bases). Germline CDR1 reads SGHRS; CDR2 reads YFSETQ. The CDR3 sequence is 15 residues long. V was shortened by 4 bases and J by 0 bases, with 13 bases between the two germline ends. This CDR3 reads CASSPPGQANYGYTF. CDR3 in DNA: TGCGCCAGCAGCCCGCCAGGACAAGCTAACTATGGCTACACCTTC.

The gene calls are TRBV5-5 and TRBJ1-1; D gene uncertain. Germline values: CDR1 SGHKS, CDR2 YYEKEE (reference sequence). V was cut by 0 bases and J by 3 bases, with 6 bases left in between. CDR3 length: 13 residues. The CDR3 coding sequence is TGTGCCAGCAGCTTGGACAGCTACACTGAAGCTTTCTTT. Amino acids: CASSLDSYTEAFF.

This rearrangement joins TRBV7-9 to TRBJ2-7, with TRBD1 matching over 8 bases. V was pared by 4 bases and J by 4 bases, with 15 bases of the junction left unmatched. CDR1 SEHNR and CDR2 FQNEAQ come from the germline V gene (reference sequence). CDR3 length equals 17 residues. For the CDR3, the DNA is TGTGCCAGCAGCTCTACTAGACCGGGACAGGATTATTACGAGCAGTACTTC. Amino acid sequence: CASSSTRPGQDYYEQYF.